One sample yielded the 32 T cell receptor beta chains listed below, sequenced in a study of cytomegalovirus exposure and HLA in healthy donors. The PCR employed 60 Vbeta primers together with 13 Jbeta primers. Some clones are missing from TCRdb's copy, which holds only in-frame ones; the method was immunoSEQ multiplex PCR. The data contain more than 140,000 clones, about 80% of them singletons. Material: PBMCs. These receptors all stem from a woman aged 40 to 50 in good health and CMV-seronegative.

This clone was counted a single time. CDR3 in amino acids: CASSLYRGNGYTF. CDR3 nucleotide sequence: TGTGCCAGCAGTTTATACAGGGGAAATGGCTACACCTTC. The J gene is TRBJ1-2, the V gene TRBV28; 7 bases map to TRBD1. This CDR3 spans 13 amino acids. Germline-derived CDR1 and CDR2 are MDHEN and SYDVKM. With 1 base clipped from V and 6 bases from J, the junction kept 2 bases outside the gene matches.

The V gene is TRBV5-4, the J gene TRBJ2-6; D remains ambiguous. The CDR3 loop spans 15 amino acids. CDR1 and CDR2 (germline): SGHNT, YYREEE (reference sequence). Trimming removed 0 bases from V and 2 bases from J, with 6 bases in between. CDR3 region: CASSLGQTGANVLTF. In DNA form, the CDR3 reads TGTGCCAGCAGCTTGGGTCAGACTGGGGCCAACGTCCTGACTTTC.

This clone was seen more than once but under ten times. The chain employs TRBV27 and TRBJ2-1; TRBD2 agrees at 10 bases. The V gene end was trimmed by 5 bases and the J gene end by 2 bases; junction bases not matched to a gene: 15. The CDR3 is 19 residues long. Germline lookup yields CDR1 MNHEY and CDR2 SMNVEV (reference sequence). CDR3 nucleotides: TGTGCCAGCAGTCTCAACCAGGGACTAGCGAAAAGCCCCTACAATGAGCAGTTCTTC. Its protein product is CASSLNQGLAKSPYNEQFF.

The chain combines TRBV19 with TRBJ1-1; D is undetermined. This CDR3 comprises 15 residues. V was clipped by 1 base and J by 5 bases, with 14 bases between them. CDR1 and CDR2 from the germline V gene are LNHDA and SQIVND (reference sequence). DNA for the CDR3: TGTGCCAGTAGTATAGTAGGCGCAGGTCGAACTGAAGCTTTCTTT. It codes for CASSIVGAGRTEAFF. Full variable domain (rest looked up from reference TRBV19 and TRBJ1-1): DGGITQSPKYLFRKEGQNVTLSCEQNLNHDAMYWYRQDPGQGLRLIYYSQIVNDFQKGDIAEGYSVSREKKESFPLTVTSAQKNPTAFYLCASSIVGAGRTEAFFGQGTRLTVV.

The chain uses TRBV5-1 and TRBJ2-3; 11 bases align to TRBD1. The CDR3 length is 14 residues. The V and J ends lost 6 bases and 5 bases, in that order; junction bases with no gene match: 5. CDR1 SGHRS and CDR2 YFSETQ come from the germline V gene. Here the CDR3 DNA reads TGCGCCAGCACAGGACAGGGGGCAGGAGATACGCAGTATTTT. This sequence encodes CASTGQGAGDTQYF.

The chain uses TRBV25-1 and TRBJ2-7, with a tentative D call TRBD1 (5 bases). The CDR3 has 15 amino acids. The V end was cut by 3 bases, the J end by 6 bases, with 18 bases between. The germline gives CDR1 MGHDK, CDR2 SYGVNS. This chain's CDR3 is CASSDNRQFISEQYF. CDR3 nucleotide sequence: TGTGCCAGCAGTGATAACAGACAGTTCATCAGCGAGCAGTACTTC.

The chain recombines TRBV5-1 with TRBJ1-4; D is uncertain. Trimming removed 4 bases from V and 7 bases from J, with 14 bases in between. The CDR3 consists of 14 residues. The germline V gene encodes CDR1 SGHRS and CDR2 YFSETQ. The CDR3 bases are TGCGCCAGCAGCCCTCGTAGACTCTCTGAAAAACTGTTTTTT. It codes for CASSPRRLSEKLFF.

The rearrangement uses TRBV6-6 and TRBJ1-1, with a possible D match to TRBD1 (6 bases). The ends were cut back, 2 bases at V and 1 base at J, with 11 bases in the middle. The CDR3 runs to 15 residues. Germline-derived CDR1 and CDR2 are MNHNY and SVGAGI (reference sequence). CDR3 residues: CASSYGDRTNTEAFF. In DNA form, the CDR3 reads TGTGCCAGCAGTTACGGAGACAGGACGAACACTGAAGCTTTCTTT.

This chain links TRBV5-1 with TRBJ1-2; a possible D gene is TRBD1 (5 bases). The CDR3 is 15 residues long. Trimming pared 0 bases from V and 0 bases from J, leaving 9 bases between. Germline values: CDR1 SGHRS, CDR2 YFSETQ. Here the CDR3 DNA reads TGCGCCAGCAGCTTGGGTTTAGGGGCTAACTATGGCTACACCTTC. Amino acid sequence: CASSLGLGANYGYTF.

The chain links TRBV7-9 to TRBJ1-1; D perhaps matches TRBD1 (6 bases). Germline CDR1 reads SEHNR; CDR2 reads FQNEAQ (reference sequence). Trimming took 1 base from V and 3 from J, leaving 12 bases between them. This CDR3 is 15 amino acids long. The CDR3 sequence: CASSLGGRGDTEAFF. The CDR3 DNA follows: TGTGCCAGCAGCTTAGGAGGCAGGGGAGACACTGAAGCTTTCTTT.

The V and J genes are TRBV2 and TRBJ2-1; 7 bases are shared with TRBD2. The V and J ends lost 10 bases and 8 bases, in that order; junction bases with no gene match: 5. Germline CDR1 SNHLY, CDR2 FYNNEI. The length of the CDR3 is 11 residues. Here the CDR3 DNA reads TGTGCCATCTCCCGGGGGGATGAGCAGTTCTTC. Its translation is CAISRGDEQFF.

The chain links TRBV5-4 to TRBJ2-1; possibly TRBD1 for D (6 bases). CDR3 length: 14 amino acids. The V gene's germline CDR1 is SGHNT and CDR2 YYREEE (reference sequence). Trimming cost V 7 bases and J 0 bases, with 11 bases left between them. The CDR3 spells CASRTANSYNEQFF. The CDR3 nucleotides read TGTGCCAGCCGGACAGCTAACTCCTACAATGAGCAGTTCTTC.

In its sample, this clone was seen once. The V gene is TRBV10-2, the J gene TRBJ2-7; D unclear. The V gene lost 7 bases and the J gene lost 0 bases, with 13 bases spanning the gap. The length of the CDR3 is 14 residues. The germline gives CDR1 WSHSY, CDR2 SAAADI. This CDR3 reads CASTRQSSSYEQYF. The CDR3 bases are TGCGCCAGCACGCGGCAGTCTAGCTCCTACGAGCAGTACTTC.

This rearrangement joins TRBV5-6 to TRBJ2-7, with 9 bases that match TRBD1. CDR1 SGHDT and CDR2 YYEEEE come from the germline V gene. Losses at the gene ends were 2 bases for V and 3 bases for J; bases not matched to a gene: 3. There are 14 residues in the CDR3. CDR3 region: CASSLPGQGYEQYF. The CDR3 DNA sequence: TGTGCCAGCAGCTTACCGGGACAGGGCTACGAGCAGTACTTC.

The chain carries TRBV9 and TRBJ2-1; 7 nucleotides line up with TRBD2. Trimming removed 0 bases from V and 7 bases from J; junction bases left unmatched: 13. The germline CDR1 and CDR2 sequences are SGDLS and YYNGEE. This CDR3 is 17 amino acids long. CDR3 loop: CASSVGIVGVRGNEQFF. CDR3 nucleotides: TGTGCCAGCAGCGTAGGGATCGTGGGGGTGCGGGGGAATGAGCAGTTCTTC.

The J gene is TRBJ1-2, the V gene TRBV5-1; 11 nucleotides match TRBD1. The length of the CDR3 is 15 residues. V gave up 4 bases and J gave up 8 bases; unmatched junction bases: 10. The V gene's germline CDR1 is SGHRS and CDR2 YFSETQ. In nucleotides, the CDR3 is TGCGCCAGCAGCGGGGGACAGGGGGATAAGGAGGGCTACACCTTC. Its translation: CASSGGQGDKEGYTF.

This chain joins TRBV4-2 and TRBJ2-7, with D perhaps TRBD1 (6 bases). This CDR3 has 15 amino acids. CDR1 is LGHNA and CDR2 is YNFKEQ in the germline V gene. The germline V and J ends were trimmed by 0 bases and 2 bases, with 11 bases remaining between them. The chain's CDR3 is CASSQDPGTTYEQYF. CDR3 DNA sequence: TGTGCCAGCAGCCAAGATCCTGGGACAACCTACGAGCAGTACTTC.

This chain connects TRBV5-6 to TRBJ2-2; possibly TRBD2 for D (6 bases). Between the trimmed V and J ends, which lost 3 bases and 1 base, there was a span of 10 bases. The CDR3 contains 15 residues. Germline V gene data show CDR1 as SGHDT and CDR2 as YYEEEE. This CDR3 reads CASSYGSRNTGELFF. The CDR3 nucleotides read TGTGCCAGCAGCTACGGGAGTCGGAACACCGGGGAGCTGTTTTTT.

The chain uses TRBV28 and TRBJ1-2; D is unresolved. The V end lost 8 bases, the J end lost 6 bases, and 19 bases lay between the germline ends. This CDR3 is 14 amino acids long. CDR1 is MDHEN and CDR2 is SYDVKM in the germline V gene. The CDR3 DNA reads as TGTGCCAGCTACATAACCGACAAAGCGGATGGCTACACCTTC. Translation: CASYITDKADGYTF.

CDR3 sequence reads: CASRSETGGYGELFF. In nucleotides, the CDR3 is TGTGCCAGCAGGTCGGAGACAGGGGGATACGGGGAGCTGTTTTTT. The gene calls are TRBV27 and TRBJ2-2, with TRBD1 matching 9 bases. The CDR3 extends over 15 amino acids. The germline V gene encodes CDR1 MNHEY and CDR2 SMNVEV (reference sequence). Trimming removed 6 bases from V and 7 bases from J; junction bases left unmatched: 9.

The CDR3 bases are TGTGCCAGCAGCACCGGACAGAACACCGGGGAGCTGTTTTTT. The encoded protein is CASSTGQNTGELFF. V gene TRBV7-3 combines with J gene TRBJ2-2; D possibly corresponds to TRBD1 (5 bases). This CDR3 has 14 amino acids. The germline gives CDR1 SGHTA, CDR2 FQGTGA. V lost 5 bases, J lost 1 base, and 8 bases lay in between.

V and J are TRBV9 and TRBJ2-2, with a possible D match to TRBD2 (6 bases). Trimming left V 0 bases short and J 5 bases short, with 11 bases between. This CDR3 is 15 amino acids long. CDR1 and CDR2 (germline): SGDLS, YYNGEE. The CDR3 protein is CASSVAEGRTGELFF. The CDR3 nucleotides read TGTGCCAGCAGCGTAGCCGAAGGGAGGACCGGGGAGCTGTTTTTT. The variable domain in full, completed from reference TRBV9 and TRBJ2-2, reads DSGVTQTPKHLITATGQRVTLRCSPRSGDLSVYWYQQSLDQGLQFLIQYYNGEERAKGNILERFSAQQFPDLHSELNLSSLELGDSALYFCASSVAEGRTGELFFGEGSRLTVL.

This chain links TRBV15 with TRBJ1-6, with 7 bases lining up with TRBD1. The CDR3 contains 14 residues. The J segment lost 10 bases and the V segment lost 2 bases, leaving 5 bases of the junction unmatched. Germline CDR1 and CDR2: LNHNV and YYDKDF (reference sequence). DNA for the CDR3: TGTGCCACCAGCAGACAGGGGGACACATCACCCCTCCACTTT. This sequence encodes CATSRQGDTSPLHF.

DNA of the CDR3: TGTGCCAGCAGCCCCAATCTAGCGGGAGGGCCTGAGGGAGATACGCAGTATTTT. Translation gives CASSPNLAGGPEGDTQYF. The chain recombines TRBV7-9 with TRBJ2-3; 12 nucleotides agree with TRBD2. Germline loops: CDR1 SEHNR, CDR2 FQNEAQ (reference sequence). This CDR3 has 18 amino acids. Unmatched junction bases numbered 14, after V lost 5 bases and J lost 5 bases.

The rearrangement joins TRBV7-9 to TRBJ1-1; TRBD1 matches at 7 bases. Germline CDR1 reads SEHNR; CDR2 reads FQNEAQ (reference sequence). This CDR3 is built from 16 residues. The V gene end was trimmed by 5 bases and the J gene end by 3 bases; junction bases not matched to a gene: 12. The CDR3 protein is CASSKLTGTEDTEAFF. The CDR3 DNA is TGTGCCAGCAGCAAACTGACCGGGACAGAAGACACTGAAGCTTTCTTT.

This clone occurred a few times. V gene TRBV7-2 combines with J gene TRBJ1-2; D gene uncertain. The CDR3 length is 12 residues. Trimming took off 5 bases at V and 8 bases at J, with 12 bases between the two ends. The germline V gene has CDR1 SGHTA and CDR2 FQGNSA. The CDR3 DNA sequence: TGTGCCAGCAGCCCCCCGGCGGTAGGCTACACCTTC. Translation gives CASSPPAVGYTF.

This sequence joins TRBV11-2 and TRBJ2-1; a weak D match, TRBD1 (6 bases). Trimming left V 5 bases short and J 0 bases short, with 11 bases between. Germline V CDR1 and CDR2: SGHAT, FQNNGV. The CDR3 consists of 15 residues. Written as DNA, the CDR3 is TGTGCCAGCAGCCTCACAGGGAGCTCCTACAATGAGCAGTTCTTC. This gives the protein CASSLTGSSYNEQFF.

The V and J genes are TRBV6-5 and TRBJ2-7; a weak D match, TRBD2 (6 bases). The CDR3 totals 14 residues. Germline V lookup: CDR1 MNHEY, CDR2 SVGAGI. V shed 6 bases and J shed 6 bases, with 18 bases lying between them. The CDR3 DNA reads TGTGCCAGCAGCCAGACCCTAGCGTCCGCCGAGCAGTACTTC. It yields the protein CASSQTLASAEQYF.

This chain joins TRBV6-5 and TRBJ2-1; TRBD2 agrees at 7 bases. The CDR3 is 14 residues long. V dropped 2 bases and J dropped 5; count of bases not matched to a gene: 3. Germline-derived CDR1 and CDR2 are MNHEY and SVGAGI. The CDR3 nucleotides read TGTGCCAGCAGTTACGAGCGGGGTGACAATGAGCAGTTCTTC. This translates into CASSYERGDNEQFF.

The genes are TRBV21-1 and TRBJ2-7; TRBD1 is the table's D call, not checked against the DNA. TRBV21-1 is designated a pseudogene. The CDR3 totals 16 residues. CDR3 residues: CASSKARQISSYEQYF. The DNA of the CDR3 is TGTGCCAGCAGCAAAGCCAGGCAGATATCATCCTACGAGCAGTACTTC.

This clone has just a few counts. DNA of the CDR3: TGTGCCAGCAGTTTGGGGCCCGGCATGAGAGCTTTCTTT. This sequence encodes CASSLGPGMRAFF. The chain links TRBV28 to TRBJ1-1, with D possibly being TRBD1 (5 bases). Germline-derived CDR1 and CDR2 are MDHEN and SYDVKM. Trimming took off 3 bases at V and 10 bases at J, with 15 bases between the two ends. The CDR3 covers 13 residues.

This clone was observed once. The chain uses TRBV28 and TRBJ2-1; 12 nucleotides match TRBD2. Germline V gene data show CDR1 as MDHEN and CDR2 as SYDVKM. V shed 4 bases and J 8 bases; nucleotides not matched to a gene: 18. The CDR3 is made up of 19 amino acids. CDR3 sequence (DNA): TGTGCCAGCAGTTCCCTCCCCGGACCGACTAGCGGGGGTAGGTATGAGCAGTTCTTC. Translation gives CASSSLPGPTSGGRYEQFF.